This T cell receptor (beta chain) was sequenced in a study of blood T cell repertoires in COVID-19. The wider study: Some COVID-19 samples were acute and others convalescent; all came from the United States, Italy and Spain. T cells, B-cell-depleted T cells, or PBMCs supplied cDNA or gDNA.

This clone was found a few times. Germline V gene data show CDR1 as SQVTM and CDR2 as ANQGSEA. The CDR3 is 13 residues long. Unmatched junction bases numbered 4, after V lost 6 bases and J lost 3 bases. Patients of the Seattle cohort, enrolled during active infection, were followed longitudinally. In the original processing: Reference gene primer amplification in the assay estimated nucleated cell counts. Here immunoSEQ multiplex PCR was the method, and the copy in TCRdb shows in-frame clones only, minus some. V, J and clone size reflect that table, while D and trimming were determined from the DNA. The profile shows about 130,000 clones, about four fifths of them singletons.

Source material: peripheral blood. The sequence came from an older woman with COVID-19, enrolled during active disease. This chain uses TRBV29-1 with TRBJ1-2, with 10 bases identical to TRBD1. The CDR3 DNA is TGCAGCGTGTGGACAGGGGGGGACTATGGCTACACCTTC. Amino acids: CSVWTGGDYGYTF. Filled out from reference TRBV29-1 and TRBJ1-2, the complete variable domain reads SAVISQKPSRDICQRGTSLTIQCQVDSQVTMMFWYRQQPGQSLTLIATANQGSEATYESGFVIDKFPISRPNLTFSTLTVSNMSPEDSSIYLCSVWTGGDYGYTFGSGTRLTVV.